Listed below are T cell receptor beta chains from one sample, sequenced in a study of shared clonotypes between healthy human individuals. The assay was immunoSEQ multiplex PCR, and TCRdb's table has in-frame clones only and misses some. The table lists 850,000 to 1,100,000 clones, approximately 75% of them singletons. Sequencing was done on a sample of memory CD4+ T cells from PBMCs. All receptors come from a man aged 18 to 29 in good health. Some clones in this sample may be carry-over from other donors' samples. Each CDR3 is given without its conserved first and last residue. Fields, in order: V gene, J gene, CDR3 protein.

TRBV9,TRBJ2-3,ASSPGSQRESADTQY
TRBV28,TRBJ1-5,ASSRLESGQPQH
TRBV30,TRBJ2-3,AWGTGGFTDTQY
TRBV6-6,TRBJ2-1,ASSPDRGLEQF
TRBV11-3,TRBJ2-2,ASSLGPQGTGELF
TRBV6-6,TRBJ1-5,ASSQALSGNQPQH
TRBV28,TRBJ2-5,ASSRRDIQETQY
TRBV5-4,TRBJ2-5,ASSLGLAGGQETQY
TRBV2,TRBJ2-3,ASSGVGGPDTQY
TRBV21-1,TRBJ2-2,ASSPQRDPGTGELF
TRBV11-3,TRBJ2-1,ASSPRAGEQF
TRBV30,TRBJ1-2,AWRGQGQGARGYT
TRBV7-9,TRBJ1-5,ASSPQGGENEPQH
TRBV30,TRBJ1-6,AWSEGYSPPH
TRBV11-2,TRBJ2-6,ASSLETSGANVLT
TRBV7-9,TRBJ2-3,ASSLAGSRSDTQY
TRBV11-3,TRBJ1-1,ASSLGQGENTEAF
TRBV9,TRBJ2-7,ASSPRDRAYEQY
TRBV18,TRBJ2-1,ASSRTRASFPF
TRBV5-4,TRBJ2-3,ASSMGRGVQY
TRBV5-8,TRBJ2-3,ASSLALAGVGFFDTQY
TRBV27,TRBJ2-1,ASSRTSGLYNEQF
TRBV4-3,TRBJ2-7,ASSPGLSSYEQY
TRBV7-2,TRBJ2-7,ASSFSVAYEQY
TRBV9,TRBJ2-1,ASSSASSYNEQF
TRBV5-4,TRBJ2-7,ASSWNSEQY
TRBV6-5,TRBJ2-7,ASGVGKDYEQY
TRBV30,TRBJ2-7,AWGGTGNEQY
TRBV7-6,-,ASSASGTYEQY
TRBV7-9,TRBJ2-1,ASSLDRGNNEQF
TRBV4-1,TRBJ2-7,ASSQDRGMASGADYEQY
TRBV7-2,TRBJ2-1,ASSFGGPNEQF
TRBV15,TRBJ1-2,ATSKDRTYYGYT
TRBV5-1,TRBJ1-5,ASSFFPDSSDQPQH
TRBV28,TRBJ1-5,ASSPMGTGNQPQH
TRBV4-2,TRBJ1-1,ASSQGPGDFNTEAF
TRBV5-1,TRBJ2-2,ASSAGGPGELF
TRBV11-2,TRBJ2-7,ASSSYYEQY
TRBV6-6,TRBJ2-3,ASSKESGRVTDTQY
TRBV6-6,TRBJ1-1,ASDQYMNTEAF
TRBV19,TRBJ1-5,ASSSEYSNQPQH